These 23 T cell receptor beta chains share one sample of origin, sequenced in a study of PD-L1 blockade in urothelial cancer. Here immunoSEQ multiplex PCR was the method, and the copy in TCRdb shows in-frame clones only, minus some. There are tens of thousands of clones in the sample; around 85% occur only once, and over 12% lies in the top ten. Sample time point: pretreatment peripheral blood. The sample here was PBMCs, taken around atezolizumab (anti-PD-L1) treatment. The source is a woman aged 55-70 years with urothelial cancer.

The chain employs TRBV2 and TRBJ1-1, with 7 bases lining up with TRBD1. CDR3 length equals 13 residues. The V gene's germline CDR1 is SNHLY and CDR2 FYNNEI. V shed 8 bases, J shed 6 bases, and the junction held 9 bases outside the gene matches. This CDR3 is CASGKTGYAEAFF. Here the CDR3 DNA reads TGTGCCAGCGGAAAGACAGGGTACGCTGAAGCTTTCTTT.

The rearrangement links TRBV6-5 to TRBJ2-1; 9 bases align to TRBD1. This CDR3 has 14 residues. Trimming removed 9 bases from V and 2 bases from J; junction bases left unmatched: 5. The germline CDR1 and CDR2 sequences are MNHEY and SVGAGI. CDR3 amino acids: CASPGQGAYNEQFF. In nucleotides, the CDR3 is TGTGCCAGTCCGGGACAGGGAGCCTACAATGAGCAGTTCTTC.

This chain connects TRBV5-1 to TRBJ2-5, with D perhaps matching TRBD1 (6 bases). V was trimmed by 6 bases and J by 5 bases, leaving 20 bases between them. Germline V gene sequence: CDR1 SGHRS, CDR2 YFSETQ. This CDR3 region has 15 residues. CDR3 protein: CASMPGNTRGETQYF. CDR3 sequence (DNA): TGCGCCAGCATGCCGGGAAATACCAGGGGTGAGACCCAGTACTTC.

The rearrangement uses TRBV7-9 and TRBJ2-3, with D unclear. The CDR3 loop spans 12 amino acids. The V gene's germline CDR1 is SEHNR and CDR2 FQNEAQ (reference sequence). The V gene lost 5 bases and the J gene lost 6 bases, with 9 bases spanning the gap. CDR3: CASSPGSDTQYF. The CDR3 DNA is TGTGCCAGCAGCCCCGGGTCCGATACGCAGTATTTT.

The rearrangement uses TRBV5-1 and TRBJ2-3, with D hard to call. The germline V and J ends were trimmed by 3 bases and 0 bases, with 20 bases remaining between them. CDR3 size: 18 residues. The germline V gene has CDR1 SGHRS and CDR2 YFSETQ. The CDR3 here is CASSSQFGQGASTDTQYF. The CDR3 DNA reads TGCGCCAGCAGCTCGCAATTTGGCCAAGGAGCTAGCACAGATACGCAGTATTTT.

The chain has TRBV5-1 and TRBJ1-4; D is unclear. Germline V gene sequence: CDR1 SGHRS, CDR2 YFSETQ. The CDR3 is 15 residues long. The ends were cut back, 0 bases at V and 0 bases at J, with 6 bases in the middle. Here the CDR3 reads CASSLGDTTNEKLFF. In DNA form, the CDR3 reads TGCGCCAGCAGCTTGGGCGACACAACTAATGAAAAACTGTTTTTT. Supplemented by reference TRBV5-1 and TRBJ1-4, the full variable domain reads KAGVTQTPRYLIKTRGQQVTLSCSPISGHRSVSWYQQTPGQGLQFLFEYFSETQRNKGNFPGRFSGRQFSNSRSEMNVSTLELGDSALYLCASSLGDTTNEKLFFGSGTQLSVL.

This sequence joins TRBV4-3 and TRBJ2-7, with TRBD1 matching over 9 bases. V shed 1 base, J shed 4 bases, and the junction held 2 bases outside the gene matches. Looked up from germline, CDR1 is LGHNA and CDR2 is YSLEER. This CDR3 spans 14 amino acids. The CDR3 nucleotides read TGCGCCAGCAGCCAAGGGACAGGGGAATACGAGCAGTACTTC. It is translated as CASSQGTGEYEQYF.

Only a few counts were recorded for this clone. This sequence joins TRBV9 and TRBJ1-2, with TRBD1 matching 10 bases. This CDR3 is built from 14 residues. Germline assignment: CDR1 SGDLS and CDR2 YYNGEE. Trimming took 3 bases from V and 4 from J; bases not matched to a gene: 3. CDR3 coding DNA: TGTGCCAGCAGCGAGGGACAGGGGCCCTATGGCTACACCTTC. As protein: CASSEGQGPYGYTF.

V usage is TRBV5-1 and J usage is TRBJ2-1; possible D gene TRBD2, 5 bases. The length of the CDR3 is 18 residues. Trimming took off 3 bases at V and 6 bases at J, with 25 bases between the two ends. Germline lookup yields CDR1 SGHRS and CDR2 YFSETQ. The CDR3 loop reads CASSSPPRMDWQANEQFF. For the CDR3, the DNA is TGCGCCAGCAGCTCGCCGCCCCGTATGGACTGGCAAGCCAATGAGCAGTTCTTC.

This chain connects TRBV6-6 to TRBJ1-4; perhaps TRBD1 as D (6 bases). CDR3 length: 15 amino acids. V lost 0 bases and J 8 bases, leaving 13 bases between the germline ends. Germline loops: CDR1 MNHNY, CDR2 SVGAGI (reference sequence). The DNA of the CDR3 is TGTGCCAGCAGTTACTCGAGGGGGAAGGGAGAAAAACTGTTTTTT. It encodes CASSYSRGKGEKLFF.

The CDR3 loop reads CASSRGGDEQFF. Here the CDR3 DNA reads TGTGCCAGCAGTCGAGGGGGCGATGAGCAGTTCTTC. The chain combines TRBV6-6 with TRBJ2-1, with 7 positions matching TRBD1. The trim removed 5 bases at V and 8 bases at J, leaving 3 bases unmatched. The CDR3 consists of 12 residues. CDR1 and CDR2 (germline): MNHNY, SVGAGI (reference sequence).

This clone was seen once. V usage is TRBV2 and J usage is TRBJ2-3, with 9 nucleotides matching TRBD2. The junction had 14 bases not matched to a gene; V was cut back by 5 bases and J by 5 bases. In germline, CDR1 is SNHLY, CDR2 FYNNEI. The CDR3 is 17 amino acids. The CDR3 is CASSTLGGGRVKDTQYF. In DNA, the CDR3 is TGTGCCAGCAGTACCCTAGGGGGCGGGAGGGTTAAAGATACGCAGTATTTT.

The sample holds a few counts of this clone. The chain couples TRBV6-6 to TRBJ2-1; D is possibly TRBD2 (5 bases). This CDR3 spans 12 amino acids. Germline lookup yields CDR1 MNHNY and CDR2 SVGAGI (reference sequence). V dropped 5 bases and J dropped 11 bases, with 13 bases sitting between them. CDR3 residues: CASSPGGSQQFF. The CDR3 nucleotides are TGTGCCAGCAGTCCCGGTGGGAGCCAGCAGTTCTTC.

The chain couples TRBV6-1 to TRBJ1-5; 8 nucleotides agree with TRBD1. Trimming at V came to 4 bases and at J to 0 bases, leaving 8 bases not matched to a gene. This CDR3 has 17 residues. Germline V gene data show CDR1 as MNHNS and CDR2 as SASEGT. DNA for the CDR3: TGTGCCAGCAGTGGCCGGGACAGGCCGTATAGCAATCAGCCCCAGCATTTT. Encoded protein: CASSGRDRPYSNQPQHF.

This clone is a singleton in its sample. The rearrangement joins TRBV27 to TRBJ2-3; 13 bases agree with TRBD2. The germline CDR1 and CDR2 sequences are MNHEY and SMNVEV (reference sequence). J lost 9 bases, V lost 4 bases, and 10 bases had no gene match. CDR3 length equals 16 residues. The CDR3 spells CASSSYPGLAGQTQYF. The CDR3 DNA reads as TGTGCCAGCAGTTCATATCCGGGACTAGCGGGGCAAACGCAGTATTTT.

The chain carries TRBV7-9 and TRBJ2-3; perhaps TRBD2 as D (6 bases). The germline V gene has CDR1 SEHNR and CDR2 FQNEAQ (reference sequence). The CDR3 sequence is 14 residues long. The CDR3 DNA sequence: TGTGCAGATGCGGAGGCTAGCGGCACAGATACGCAGTATTTT. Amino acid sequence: CADAEASGTDTQYF.

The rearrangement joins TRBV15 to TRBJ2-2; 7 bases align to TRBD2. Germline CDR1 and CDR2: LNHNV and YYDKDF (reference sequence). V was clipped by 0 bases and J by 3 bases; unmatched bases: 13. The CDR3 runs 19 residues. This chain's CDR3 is CATSRDLSGLTIYTGELFF. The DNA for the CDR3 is TGTGCCACCAGCAGAGATCTATCGGGACTAACCATTTACACCGGGGAGCTGTTTTTT.

The CDR3 is CASSEYRRETQYF. DNA of the CDR3: TGTGCCAGCAGTGAATACAGGCGGGAGACCCAGTACTTC. V is TRBV6-1 and J is TRBJ2-5; D may be TRBD1 (5 bases). Germline V gives CDR1 MNHNS, CDR2 SASEGT. Trimming cost V 2 bases and J 5 bases, with 9 bases left between them. The CDR3 runs to 13 residues.

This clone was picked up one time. The CDR3 loop reads CASTTGGKVSYEQYF. The CDR3 bases are TGTGCCAGCACCACAGGGGGCAAAGTGTCCTACGAGCAGTACTTC. V usage is TRBV18 and J usage is TRBJ2-7; 9 nucleotides align to TRBD1. The CDR3 spans 15 residues. The germline CDR1 and CDR2 sequences are KGHSH and LQKENI. With 8 bases clipped from V and 1 base from J, the junction kept 9 bases outside the gene matches.

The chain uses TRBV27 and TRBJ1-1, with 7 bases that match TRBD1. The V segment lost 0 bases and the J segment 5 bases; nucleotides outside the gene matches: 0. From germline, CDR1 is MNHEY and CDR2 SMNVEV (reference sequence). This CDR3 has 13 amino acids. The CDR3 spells CASSLSDRTEAFF. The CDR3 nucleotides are TGTGCCAGCAGTTTATCGGACAGGACTGAAGCTTTCTTT.

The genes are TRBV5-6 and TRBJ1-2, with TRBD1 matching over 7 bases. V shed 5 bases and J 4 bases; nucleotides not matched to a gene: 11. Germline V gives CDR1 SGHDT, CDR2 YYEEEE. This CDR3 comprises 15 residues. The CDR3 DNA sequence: TGTGCCAGCAGTCCCGGGACAGAGATTTTCTATGGCTACACCTTC. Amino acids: CASSPGTEIFYGYTF.

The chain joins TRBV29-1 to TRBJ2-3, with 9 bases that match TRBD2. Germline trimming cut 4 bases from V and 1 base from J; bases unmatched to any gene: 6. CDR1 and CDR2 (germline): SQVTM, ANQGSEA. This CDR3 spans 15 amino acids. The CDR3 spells CSVVTSGSGTDTQYF. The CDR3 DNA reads TGCAGCGTTGTTACTAGCGGGTCGGGCACAGATACGCAGTATTTT.

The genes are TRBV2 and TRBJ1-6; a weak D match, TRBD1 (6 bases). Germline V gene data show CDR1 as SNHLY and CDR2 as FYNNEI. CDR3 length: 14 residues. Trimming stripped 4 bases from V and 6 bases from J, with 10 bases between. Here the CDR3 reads CASSVNRVNSPLHF. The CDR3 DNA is TGTGCCAGCAGTGTTAACAGGGTTAATTCACCCCTCCACTTT.